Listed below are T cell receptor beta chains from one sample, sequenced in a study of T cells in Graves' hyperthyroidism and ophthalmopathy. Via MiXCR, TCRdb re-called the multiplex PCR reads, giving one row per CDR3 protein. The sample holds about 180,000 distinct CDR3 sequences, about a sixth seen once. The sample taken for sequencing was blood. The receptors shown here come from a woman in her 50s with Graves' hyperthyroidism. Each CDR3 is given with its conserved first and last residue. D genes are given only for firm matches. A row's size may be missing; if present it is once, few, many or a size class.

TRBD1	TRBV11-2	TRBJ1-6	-	CASSLGQAASSYNSPLHF	TGTGCCAGCAGCCTCGGACAGGCGGCAAGCTCCTATAATTCACCCCTCCACTTT
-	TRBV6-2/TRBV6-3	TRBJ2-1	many	CASSYSINPGRSSYNEQFF	TGTGCCAGCAGTTACTCGATCAATCCGGGGAGAAGCTCCTACAATGAGCAGTTCTTC
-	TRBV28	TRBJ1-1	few	CASSLRAGLMNTEAFF	TGTGCCAGCAGTTTAAGGGCAGGACTTATGAACACTGAAGCTTTCTTT
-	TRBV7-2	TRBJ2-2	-	CASSFPSSDELFF	TGTGCCAGCAGCTTTCCCAGTTCCGATGAGCTGTTTTTT
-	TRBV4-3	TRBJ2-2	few	CASSLDRTKGELFF	TGCGCCAGCAGCCTTGACAGGACGAAGGGAGAGCTGTTTTTT
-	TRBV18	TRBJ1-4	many	CASSPPIGELFF	TGTGCCAGCTCACCACCGATTGGGGAACTGTTTTTT
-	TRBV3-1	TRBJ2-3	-	CANSLGAGTDTQYF	TGTGCCAACAGCCTCGGCGCTGGCACAGATACGCAGTATTTT
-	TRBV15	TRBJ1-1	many	CATSRVVGNTEAFF	TGTGCCACCAGCAGAGTTGTGGGGAACACTGAAGCTTTCTTT
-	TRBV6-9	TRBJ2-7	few	CASSYAKGYEQYF	TGTGCCAGCAGTTACGCGAAGGGGTACGAGCAGTACTTC
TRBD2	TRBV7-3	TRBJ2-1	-	CASNLTGTSGGYNEQFF	TGTGCCAGCAACTTAACCGGGACTAGCGGGGGCTACAATGAGCAGTTCTTC
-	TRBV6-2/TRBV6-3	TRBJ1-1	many	CASSPGSSAVEAFF	TGTGCCAGCAGTCCCGGGTCCTCAGCGGTTGAAGCTTTCTTT
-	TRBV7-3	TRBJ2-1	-	CASSLMGPGLNEQFF	TGTGCCAGCAGCTTAATGGGTCCGGGGCTGAATGAGCAGTTCTTC
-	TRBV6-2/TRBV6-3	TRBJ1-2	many	CASNSKGPSYGYTF	TGTGCCAGCAATAGCAAGGGGCCGTCCTATGGCTACACCTTC
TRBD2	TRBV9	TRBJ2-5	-	CASSVVAGGPIFETQYF	TGTGCCAGCAGCGTAGTAGCGGGGGGGCCCATTTTTGAGACCCAGTACTTC
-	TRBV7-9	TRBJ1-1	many	CASSLEGPMNTEAFF	TGTGCCAGCAGCTTAGAGGGACCTATGAACACTGAAGCTTTCTTT
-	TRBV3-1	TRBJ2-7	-	CASSQEWGEQYF	TGTGCCAGCAGCCAAGAATGGGGCGAGCAGTACTTC
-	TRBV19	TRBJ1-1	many	CASTFGGNTEAFF	TGTGCCAGTACCTTTGGGGGTAACACTGAAGCTTTCTTT
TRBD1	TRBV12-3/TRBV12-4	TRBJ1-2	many	CASSQTGGAIYGYTF	TGTGCCAGCAGTCAGACAGGGGGCGCGATCTATGGCTACACCTTC
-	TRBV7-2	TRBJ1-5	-	CASSLAAHGRTQPQHF	TGTGCCAGCAGCTTAGCAGCTCACGGGCGGACCCAGCCCCAGCATTTT
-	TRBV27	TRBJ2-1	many	CASGWGSYNEQFF	TGTGCCTCGGGGTGGGGGTCATACAATGAGCAGTTCTTC
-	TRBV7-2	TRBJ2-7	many	CASRLTGLYEQYF	TGTGCCAGCAGGTTGACCGGGCTCTACGAGCAGTACTTC
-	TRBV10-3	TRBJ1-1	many	CAISEVVGKTEAFF	TGTGCCATCAGTGAGGTGGTAGGGAAGACTGAAGCTTTCTTT
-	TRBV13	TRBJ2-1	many	CASSRRQSDNEQFF	TGTGCCAGCAGCCGTCGACAATCCGACAATGAGCAGTTCTTC
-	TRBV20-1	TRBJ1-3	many	CSARGQEPGNTIYF	TGCAGTGCTAGAGGACAGGAACCTGGAAACACCATATATTTT
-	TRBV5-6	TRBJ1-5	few	CASSVYALNQPQHF	TGTGCCAGCAGCGTATACGCCCTCAATCAGCCCCAGCATTTT
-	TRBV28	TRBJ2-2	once	CASNEPGHLNTGELFF	TGTGCCAGCAATGAACCGGGACACCTGAACACCGGGGAGCTGTTTTTT
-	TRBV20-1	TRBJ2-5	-	CSAAAAGLQETQYF	TGCAGTGCTGCCGCGGCGGGGTTGCAAGAGACCCAGTACTTC